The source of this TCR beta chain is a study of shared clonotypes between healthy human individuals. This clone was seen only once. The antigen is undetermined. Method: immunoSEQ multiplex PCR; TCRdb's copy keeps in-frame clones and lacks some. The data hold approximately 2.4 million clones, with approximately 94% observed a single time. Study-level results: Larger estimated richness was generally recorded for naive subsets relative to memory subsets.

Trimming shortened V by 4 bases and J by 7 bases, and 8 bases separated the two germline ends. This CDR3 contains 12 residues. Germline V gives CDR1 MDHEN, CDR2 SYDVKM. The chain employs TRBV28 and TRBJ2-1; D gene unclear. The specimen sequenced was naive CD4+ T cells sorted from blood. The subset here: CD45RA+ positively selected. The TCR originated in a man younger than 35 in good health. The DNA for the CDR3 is TGTGCCAGCAGTTCCGAGAGGAATGAGCAGTTCTTC. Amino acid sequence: CASSSERNEQFF. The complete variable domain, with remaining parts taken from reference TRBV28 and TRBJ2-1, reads DVKVTQSSRYLVKRTGEKVFLECVQDMDHENMFWYRQDPGLGLRLIYFSYDVKMKEKGDIPEGYSVSREKKERFSLILESASTNQTSMYLCASSSERNEQFFGPGTRLTVL.